The clone carrying this TCR beta chain was seen at least ten times. Its specificity is not known. V was trimmed by 0 bases and J by 8 bases, leaving 6 bases between them. The germline CDR1 and CDR2 sequences are SGHRS and YFSETQ. The CDR3 sequence is 12 residues long. It was template switching that added a universal primer site, and there were unique molecular identifiers on the cDNA. TCRdb re-analysed the 5' RACE reads in MiXCR, keeping a single row per CDR3 protein. This sample has 210,000 or so distinct CDR3 sequences; about 7.5% occur once, and the top ten carry about 2%. This sample stems from a study of identical twins. Study-wide results and caveats: Twins showed weaker excess sharing in their beta out-of-frame sequences.

These data also formed part of another study, on yellow fever vaccine responses in identical twins.

The chain uses TRBV5-1 and TRBJ2-1; D not resolved. The TCR was taken from a woman aged 18-35 years in good health. Sequenced input: memory (CD45RO+) T cells sorted from blood. The CDR3 here is CASSLEGYEQFF. CDR3 in DNA: TGCGCCAGCAGCTTGGAAGGGTATGAGCAGTTCTTC.